Below, 21 T cell receptor beta chains from the same sample are listed, as sequenced in a study of blood T cell repertoires in COVID-19. The method was immunoSEQ multiplex PCR; TCRdb's version includes in-frame clones alone and lacks a portion of them. The data show nearly 350,000 clones, about 90% seen once. Sequenced input: peripheral blood. All receptors derive from a woman younger than 30 who had recovered from COVID-19.

J is TRBJ1-2 and V is TRBV27; 10 nucleotides align to TRBD1. Germline-derived CDR1 and CDR2 are MNHEY and SMNVEV (reference sequence). The CDR3 loop spans 13 amino acids. The junction had 7 bases not matched to a gene; V was cut back by 7 bases and J by 8 bases. CDR3 region: CASTRQGAEGYTF. The CDR3 DNA follows: TGTGCCAGCACCCGACAGGGGGCGGAAGGCTACACCTTC.

The chain joins TRBV7-9 to TRBJ1-2; no clear D gene. Germline V CDR1 and CDR2: SEHNR, FQNEAQ (reference sequence). This CDR3 is 13 amino acids long. Deletions cut 1 base from V and 4 bases from J, with 7 bases between. The CDR3 reads CASSLGLIYGYTF. DNA for the CDR3: TGTGCCAGCAGCTTAGGACTGATCTATGGCTACACCTTC.

The chain couples TRBV18 to TRBJ1-2; perhaps TRBD1 as D (5 bases). Trimming left V 1 base short and J 4 bases short, with 13 bases between. This CDR3 comprises 15 residues. Germline CDR1 KGHSH, CDR2 LQKENI. CDR3 in DNA: TGTGCCAGCTCACCACGCGGGGGGACTAGCTATGGCTACACCTTC. Translated, it gives CASSPRGGTSYGYTF.

CDR3 amino acids: CASSSRRQGRDGYTF. CDR3 nucleotides: TGTGCCAGCAGCTCGCGAAGACAGGGTCGGGATGGCTACACCTTC. The V gene is TRBV13, the J gene TRBJ1-2; 7 positions agree with TRBD1. V shed 4 bases and J 6 bases; nucleotides not matched to a gene: 11. The germline V gene encodes CDR1 PRHDT and CDR2 FYEKMQ (reference sequence). The CDR3 totals 15 residues.

This rearrangement joins TRBV5-1 to TRBJ1-1; tentatively, D is TRBD1 (6 bases). The CDR3 is 16 amino acids. Trimming pared 4 bases from V and 4 bases from J, leaving 20 bases between. The germline CDR1 and CDR2 sequences are SGHRS and YFSETQ. This CDR3 reads CASSPHQGGLGTEAFF. The CDR3 DNA reads as TGCGCCAGCAGCCCCCATCAAGGGGGATTGGGCACTGAAGCTTTCTTT.

The rearrangement links TRBV30 to TRBJ1-5, with a possible D match to TRBD1 (6 bases). The ends were cut back, 7 bases at V and 4 bases at J, with 14 bases in the middle. The CDR3 extends over 13 amino acids. The V gene's germline CDR1 is GTSNPN and CDR2 SVGIG (reference sequence). Here the CDR3 reads CASRGGVNQPQHF. CDR3 DNA sequence: TGTGCCTCACGAGGGGGGGTTAATCAGCCCCAGCATTTT.

A few counts support this clone. The rearrangement joins TRBV6-5 to TRBJ1-4, with TRBD1 matching over 7 bases. Germline V gene data show CDR1 as MNHEY and CDR2 as SVGAGI. The CDR3 consists of 14 residues. The V and J ends lost 5 bases and 3 bases, in that order; junction bases with no gene match: 3. This CDR3 is CASSNRGSNEKLFF. CDR3 in DNA: TGTGCCAGCAGTAACAGGGGCTCTAATGAAAAACTGTTTTTT.

The chain couples TRBV18 to TRBJ2-7; TRBD1 matches at 10 bases. Per the germline V gene, CDR1 is KGHSH and CDR2 is LQKENI. V was clipped by 4 bases and J by 6 bases; unmatched bases: 15. The CDR3 sequence is 17 residues long. The CDR3 DNA reads as TGTGCCAGCTCACTGAATCCCGGGACAGGGGCCCCAGGCGAGCAGTACGTC. Its translation is CASSLNPGTGAPGEQYV.

This clone was detected a few times. J is TRBJ1-1 and V is TRBV6-6; 9 positions agree with TRBD1. Germline CDR1 reads MNHNY; CDR2 reads SVGAGI (reference sequence). The trim removed 4 bases at V and 3 bases at J, leaving 6 bases unmatched. The CDR3 loop spans 15 amino acids. CDR3 residues: CASSLTGGGDTEAFF. The DNA for the CDR3 is TGTGCCAGCAGTTTAACAGGGGGCGGGGACACTGAAGCTTTCTTT.

This chain joins TRBV9 and TRBJ2-1; 9 bases line up with TRBD1. The V gene's germline CDR1 is SGDLS and CDR2 YYNGEE. The junction had 7 bases not matched to a gene; V was cut back by 4 bases and J by 5 bases. The CDR3 has 15 residues. The CDR3 region has the DNA TGTGCCAGCAGCCCCCGGGACAGGGCCAACAATGAGCAGTTCTTC. Protein product: CASSPRDRANNEQFF.

Turning to this clone: Other DNA sequences within the sample encode an identical CDR3. The CDR3 sequence: CASSSYRGETQYF. The CDR3 DNA follows: TGCGCCAGCAGCTCATACCGGGGAGAGACCCAGTACTTC. The chain uses TRBV5-1 and TRBJ2-5, with a possible D match to TRBD2 (5 bases). This CDR3 contains 13 residues. In germline, CDR1 is SGHRS, CDR2 YFSETQ. V gave up 3 bases and J gave up 4 bases, with 10 bases separating them.

The V gene is TRBV24-1, the J gene TRBJ1-4; 7 bases align to TRBD1. V trimming: 3 bases; J trimming: 2 bases; junction bases outside the gene matches: 8. CDR1 is KGHDR and CDR2 is SFDVKD in the germline V gene. This CDR3 is built from 17 residues. CDR3 nucleotide sequence: TGTGCCACCAGTGATGGGGACAGCGGAAGGACTAATGAAAAACTGTTTTTT. It translates to CATSDGDSGRTNEKLFF.

The chain links TRBV5-1 to TRBJ1-5; maybe TRBD1 (5 bases). The CDR3 sequence is 15 residues long. Looked up from germline, CDR1 is SGHRS and CDR2 is YFSETQ. V shed 2 bases and J shed 3 bases, with 12 bases lying between them. The CDR3 DNA reads TGCGCCAGCAGCTTTTTTGCGGGACTCAATCAGCCCCAGCATTTT. It yields the protein CASSFFAGLNQPQHF.

The rearrangement uses TRBV24-1 and TRBJ2-1, with 14 bases aligning to TRBD2. Per the germline V gene, CDR1 is KGHDR and CDR2 is SFDVKD. The CDR3 loop spans 19 amino acids. Trimming at V came to 3 bases and at J to 2 bases, leaving 8 bases not matched to a gene. CDR3 sequence reads: CATSDVTSGRATAYNEQFF. CDR3 DNA sequence: TGTGCCACCAGTGATGTGACTAGCGGGAGGGCCACCGCCTACAATGAGCAGTTCTTC.

The V call is TRBV7-9, the J call TRBJ2-2; 10 bases align to TRBD1. CDR1 is SEHNR and CDR2 is FQNEAQ in the germline V gene (reference sequence). The CDR3 contains 19 residues. Trimming removed 4 bases from V and 6 bases from J; junction bases left unmatched: 17. For the CDR3, the DNA is TGTGCCAGCAGCTCAACTCCCCGCGATTGGACAGGGGGTCCCGGGGAGCTGTTTTTT. Translating gives CASSSTPRDWTGGPGELFF.

This chain uses TRBV2 with TRBJ2-2; 7 bases align to TRBD2. Germline lookup yields CDR1 SNHLY and CDR2 FYNNEI. The V and J ends lost 6 bases and 9 bases, in that order; junction bases with no gene match: 13. This CDR3 region has 15 residues. The CDR3 DNA reads TGTGCCAGCAGAAGAACCCTTAGCGGGTCCCGGGAGCTGTTTTTT. Its protein is CASRRTLSGSRELFF. Combining the CDR3 with reference TRBV2 and TRBJ2-2 gives the whole variable domain EPEVTQTPSHQVTQMGQEVILRCVPISNHLYFYWYRQILGQKVEFLVSFYNNEISEKSEIFDDQFSVERPDGSNFTLKIRSTKLEDSAMYFCASRRTLSGSRELFFGEGSRLTVL.

The chain carries TRBV18 and TRBJ2-5, with a possible D match to TRBD1 (6 bases). Trimming removed 4 bases at V and 0 bases at J, with 18 bases between. The CDR3 has 17 amino acids. From germline, CDR1 is KGHSH and CDR2 LQKENI. The CDR3 sequence: CASSRPPQGSYQETQYF. The CDR3, as DNA: TGTGCCAGCTCACGACCCCCACAGGGTTCATACCAAGAGACCCAGTACTTC.

The V and J genes are TRBV7-6 and TRBJ1-1; D not resolved. The CDR3 totals 11 residues. CDR1 is SGHVS and CDR2 is FNYEAQ in the germline V gene. Trimming shortened V by 5 bases and J by 8 bases, and 9 bases separated the two germline ends. The CDR3 protein is CASSPRMEAFF. The CDR3 DNA follows: TGTGCCAGCAGCCCGCGGATGGAAGCTTTCTTT.

The rearrangement joins TRBV20-1 to TRBJ1-1; possibly TRBD1 for D (6 bases). This CDR3 is 11 amino acids long. Germline loops: CDR1 DFQATT, CDR2 SNEGSKA (reference sequence). This CDR3 reads CSLQGYTEAFF. The DNA of the CDR3 is TGCTCTTTACAGGGTTATACTGAAGCTTTCTTT.

This chain links TRBV5-5 with TRBJ1-5; TRBD1 aligns across 9 bases. The germline V gene encodes CDR1 SGHKS and CDR2 YYEKEE (reference sequence). The CDR3 length is 14 residues. V lost 4 bases to trimming and J lost 4 bases; unmatched junction nucleotides: 3. The CDR3 nucleotides are TGTGCCAGCAGCGGGACAGGGAATAATCAGCCCCAGCATTTT. Translated, it gives CASSGTGNNQPQHF. Full variable domain (remainder filled in from reference TRBV5-5 and TRBJ1-5): DAGVTQSPTHLIKTRGQQVTLRCSPISGHKSVSWYQQVLGQGPQFIFQYYEKEERGRGNFPDRFSARQFPNYSSELNVNALLLGDSALYLCASSGTGNNQPQHFGDGTRLSIL.

This clone was recorded only once. The chain uses TRBV24-1 and TRBJ1-4; a weak D match, TRBD1 (5 bases). V was shortened by 3 bases and J by 7 bases, with 17 bases between the two germline ends. CDR1 and CDR2 from the germline V gene are KGHDR and SFDVKD. This CDR3 contains 16 residues. CDR3 protein: CATSDPQFGGGEKLFF. In DNA, the CDR3 is TGTGCCACCAGTGATCCTCAGTTCGGGGGGGGTGAAAAACTGTTTTTT.